The 29 T cell receptor beta chains below were found in one sample sequenced in a study of shared clonotypes between healthy human individuals. The assay was immunoSEQ multiplex PCR, and TCRdb's table has in-frame clones only and misses some. The sample lists over a million clones; about 76% were seen once. Source material: memory CD4+ T cells sorted from blood. The subset was: CD45RA-negative fraction. These receptors were taken from a man aged 18 to 30 in good health.

This chain connects TRBV4-1 to TRBJ2-5; D perhaps matches TRBD2 (5 bases). The DNA end favors TRBJ2-7, so the J call may be wrong. The CDR3 is 15 amino acids. Germline CDR1 MGHRA, CDR2 YSYEKL. The CDR3 coding sequence is TGCGCCAGCAGCCAAGATCCGGGGAACTCCTACGAGCAGTACTTC. Translating it yields CASSQDPGNSYEQYF.

The CDR3 reads CASSPRFQGATNEKLFF. The CDR3 DNA is TGTGCCAGCTCACCACGCTTCCAGGGTGCAACTAATGAAAAACTGTTTTTT. The chain recombines TRBV18 with TRBJ1-4; D perhaps matches TRBD1 (5 bases). Germline V gene lookup returns CDR1 KGHSH and CDR2 LQKENI. Trimming removed 1 base from V and 0 bases from J, with 12 bases in between. This CDR3 has 17 residues.

Regarding this clone: Other nucleotide sequences from this sample produce the same CDR3. The chain combines TRBV30 with TRBJ2-3, with 7 bases matching TRBD1. This CDR3 region has 13 residues. J was trimmed by 4 bases and V by 2 bases; bases with no gene match: 3. Germline-derived CDR1 and CDR2 are GTSNPN and SVGIG (reference sequence). The CDR3 sequence: CAWSRGGADTQYF. The CDR3 nucleotides are TGTGCCTGGAGTCGAGGGGGCGCAGATACGCAGTATTTT.

The genes are TRBV19 and TRBJ2-3, with 9 bases lining up with TRBD2. The germline V gene has CDR1 LNHDA and CDR2 SQIVND (reference sequence). This CDR3 region has 14 residues. Trimming at V came to 7 bases and at J to 2 bases, leaving 4 bases not matched to a gene. Written as DNA, the CDR3 is TGTGCCAGTAAGGCGGGGGGGCACACAGATACGCAGTATTTT. Translating it yields CASKAGGHTDTQYF. The variable domain in full, completed from reference TRBV19 and TRBJ2-3, reads DGGITQSPKYLFRKEGQNVTLSCEQNLNHDAMYWYRQDPGQGLRLIYYSQIVNDFQKGDIAEGYSVSREKKESFPLTVTSAQKNPTAFYLCASKAGGHTDTQYFGPGTRLTVL.

CDR3 sequence (DNA): TGTGCCAGCAGTGGGACTAGCGGGGGGGCTAGGAAGACAGATACGCAGTATTTT. This translates into CASSGTSGGARKTDTQYF. This chain uses TRBV2 with TRBJ2-3; 15 positions match TRBD2. This CDR3 spans 18 amino acids. With 4 bases clipped from V and 3 bases from J, the junction kept 8 bases outside the gene matches. The germline V gene encodes CDR1 SNHLY and CDR2 FYNNEI. Filled out from reference TRBV2 and TRBJ2-3, the complete variable domain reads EPEVTQTPSHQVTQMGQEVILRCVPISNHLYFYWYRQILGQKVEFLVSFYNNEISEKSEIFDDQFSVERPDGSNFTLKIRSTKLEDSAMYFCASSGTSGGARKTDTQYFGPGTRLTVL.

The chain couples TRBV7-2 to TRBJ2-7; D is unclear. Trimming removed 2 bases at V and 2 bases at J, with 10 bases between. The CDR3 is 14 amino acids. Germline CDR1 SGHTA, CDR2 FQGNSA. This CDR3 reads CASSLLSPTYEQYF. DNA for the CDR3: TGTGCCAGCAGCTTACTCAGCCCCACCTACGAGCAGTACTTC.

The chain joins TRBV23-1 to TRBJ1-5; 10 positions match TRBD1. TRBV23-1 is annotated as an ORF whose role is uncertain. The J segment lost 4 bases and the V segment lost 7 bases, leaving 7 bases of the junction unmatched. CDR3 length: 15 residues. This CDR3 reads CASKPTGGWNQPQHF. CDR3 DNA: TGCGCCAGCAAACCGACAGGGGGCTGGAATCAGCCCCAGCATTTT.

The CDR3 nucleotides are TGTGCCAGCAGCTTAGCCCTTCAGGGGGCCAAACGTGATACGCAGTATTTT. Its translation: CASSLALQGAKRDTQYF. This rearrangement joins TRBV7-6 to TRBJ2-3, with TRBD1 identical over 8 bases. Germline CDR1 is SGHVS and CDR2 is FNYEAQ. The CDR3 is 17 amino acids. With V trimmed by 0 bases and J by 6 bases, 11 bases remained unmatched.

This chain uses TRBV30 with TRBJ2-7, with D perhaps matching TRBD2 (6 bases). The CDR3 contains 15 residues. Germline CDR1 reads GTSNPN; CDR2 reads SVGIG (reference sequence). V was cut by 3 bases and J by 6 bases, with 21 bases left in between. CDR3 protein: CAWSYNRSPGGEQYF. For the CDR3, the DNA is TGTGCCTGGAGCTATAACAGGAGCCCCGGGGGCGAGCAGTACTTC.

The V call is TRBV14, the J call TRBJ2-1; D perhaps matches TRBD2 (7 bases). From germline, CDR1 is SGHDN and CDR2 FVKESK. This CDR3 has 16 residues. V was clipped by 6 bases and J by 5 bases, with 20 bases between them. In DNA form, the CDR3 reads TGTGCCAGCAGTCCCCGTAGTCGGGGGGCCGACAATGAGCAGTTCTTC. Translation: CASSPRSRGADNEQFF.

CDR3 amino acids: CASSPGVTDTQYF. The CDR3 nucleotides are TGTGCCAGCAGTCCGGGAGTCACAGATACGCAGTATTTT. The chain recombines TRBV7-9 with TRBJ2-3, with TRBD2 as a possible D gene (6 bases). The germline gives CDR1 SEHNR, CDR2 FQNEAQ (reference sequence). The CDR3 extends over 13 amino acids. V shed 6 bases and J shed 2 bases, with 9 bases lying between them.

The chain combines TRBV5-1 with TRBJ1-3; the match to TRBD1 covers 11 bases. Per the germline V gene, CDR1 is SGHRS and CDR2 is YFSETQ. The CDR3 covers 18 residues. The V gene end was trimmed by 4 bases and the J gene end by 3 bases; junction bases not matched to a gene: 12. For the CDR3, the DNA is TGCGCCAGCAGCCCGTCCCCCAGGACAGGGGGCTATGGAAACACCATATATTTT. This encodes CASSPSPRTGGYGNTIYF. Based on the CDR3 plus reference TRBV5-1 and TRBJ1-3, the full variable domain is KAGVTQTPRYLIKTRGQQVTLSCSPISGHRSVSWYQQTPGQGLQFLFEYFSETQRNKGNFPGRFSGRQFSNSRSEMNVSTLELGDSALYLCASSPSPRTGGYGNTIYFGEGSWLTVV.

This chain links TRBV9 with TRBJ2-1; 13 bases are shared with TRBD2. CDR1 SGDLS and CDR2 YYNGEE come from the germline V gene. The CDR3 is 18 amino acids. V gave up 0 bases and J gave up 9 bases; unmatched junction bases: 12. CDR3 nucleotide sequence: TGTGCCAGCAGCGTAGGTACTAGCGGGGGGGCCGTGTACGGTGAGCAGTTCTTC. It encodes CASSVGTSGGAVYGEQFF.

V is TRBV27 and J is TRBJ2-2; weak D call: TRBD1 (6 bases). The CDR3 runs 15 residues. Trimming removed 5 bases from V and 3 bases from J, with 13 bases in between. Germline CDR1 reads MNHEY; CDR2 reads SMNVEV (reference sequence). The CDR3 is CASSPPDSHTGELFF. CDR3 DNA: TGTGCCAGCAGTCCCCCGGACAGCCACACCGGGGAGCTGTTTTTT.

This rearrangement joins TRBV5-1 to TRBJ1-2; a possible D gene is TRBD1 (6 bases). CDR1 and CDR2 from the germline V gene are SGHRS and YFSETQ. The ends were cut back, 0 bases at V and 5 bases at J, with 17 bases in the middle. The CDR3 spans 16 residues. CDR3: CASSLGNKGQEYGYTF. The CDR3 nucleotides read TGCGCCAGCAGCTTGGGAAATAAGGGACAAGAGTATGGCTACACCTTC.

The chain uses TRBV5-1 and TRBJ1-2, with D uncertain. V gave up 5 bases and J gave up 2 bases, with 13 bases separating them. The CDR3 has 14 amino acids. Germline-derived CDR1 and CDR2 are SGHRS and YFSETQ. This chain's CDR3 is CASREAVGNYGYTF. CDR3 nucleotide sequence: TGCGCCAGCAGGGAGGCCGTCGGGAACTATGGCTACACCTTC.

This sequence joins TRBV6-1 and TRBJ2-1, with D possibly matching TRBD2 (5 bases). The ends were cut back, 7 bases at V and 8 bases at J, with 27 bases in the middle. This CDR3 has 17 amino acids. CDR1 and CDR2 (germline): MNHNS, SASEGT. CDR3 in amino acids: CASTEAGSALTIYEQFF. DNA of the CDR3: TGTGCCAGCACCGAAGCTGGGAGTGCCCTCACAATCTATGAGCAGTTCTTC.

V and J are TRBV18 and TRBJ1-3; weak D call: TRBD1 (5 bases). The CDR3 loop spans 15 amino acids. V lost 1 base, J lost 3 bases, and 10 bases lay in between. CDR1 and CDR2 (germline): KGHSH, LQKENI. DNA for the CDR3: TGTGCCAGCTCACCACAAACCCAGGGTGGAAACACCATATATTTT. It translates to CASSPQTQGGNTIYF.

This rearrangement joins TRBV28 to TRBJ1-5; maybe TRBD1 (5 bases). The CDR3 has 14 residues. Germline-derived CDR1 and CDR2 are MDHEN and SYDVKM. Trimming cost V 5 bases and J 5 bases, with 13 bases left between them. The CDR3 is CASSPAGSYQPQHF. The CDR3 bases are TGTGCCAGCAGTCCCGCAGGGAGTTATCAGCCCCAGCATTTT.

V gene TRBV19 combines with J gene TRBJ1-6; D ambiguous. The CDR3 is 14 amino acids. Germline values: CDR1 LNHDA, CDR2 SQIVND (reference sequence). Trimming left V 6 bases short and J 3 bases short, with 9 bases between. CDR3 residues: CASRSHLYNSPLHF. CDR3 nucleotide sequence: TGTGCCAGTAGAAGTCACCTCTATAATTCACCCCTCCACTTT.

The chain carries TRBV7-9 and TRBJ2-3; the match to TRBD1 covers 7 bases. With V trimmed by 1 base and J by 5 bases, 6 bases remained unmatched. There are 15 residues in the CDR3. CDR1 SEHNR and CDR2 FQNEAQ come from the germline V gene (reference sequence). CDR3 loop: CASSLVGQGEDTQYF. The CDR3, as DNA: TGTGCCAGCAGCTTAGTAGGGCAGGGGGAAGATACGCAGTATTTT.

This chain links TRBV6-1 with TRBJ2-1; no clear D gene. The CDR3 consists of 13 residues. The V end lost 7 bases, the J end lost 1 base, and 8 bases lay between the germline ends. CDR1 is MNHNS, CDR2 SASEGT, per germline. CDR3 nucleotides: TGTGCCAGCAATCCCGGATCCTACAATGAGCAGTTCTTC. Amino acids: CASNPGSYNEQFF.

This chain connects TRBV18 to TRBJ1-2, with D tentatively TRBD1 (5 bases). V was shortened by 2 bases and J by 5 bases, with 12 bases between the two germline ends. CDR1 KGHSH and CDR2 LQKENI come from the germline V gene. CDR3 length: 14 residues. The CDR3 sequence is CASSPTTGGYGYTF. The CDR3 DNA reads as TGTGCCAGCTCACCAACAACCGGGGGTTATGGCTACACCTTC.

This clone came up once. This chain joins TRBV28 and TRBJ1-1; D remains unclear. Germline values: CDR1 MDHEN, CDR2 SYDVKM. V was pared by 1 base and J by 0 bases, with 6 bases between. The CDR3 sequence is 14 residues long. Here the CDR3 reads CASSLFTLNTEAFF. CDR3 nucleotide sequence: TGTGCCAGCAGTTTATTCACCCTGAACACTGAAGCTTTCTTT.

V gene TRBV10-3 combines with J gene TRBJ2-5, with TRBD2 as a possible D gene (6 bases). CDR3 length: 15 residues. CDR1 and CDR2 (germline): ENHRY, SYGVKD. Between the trimmed V and J ends, which lost 10 bases and 2 bases, there was a span of 20 bases. In nucleotides, the CDR3 is TGTGCCACCGGGGATAGGGGCGGGGAGCAAGAGACCCAGTACTTC. Residues: CATGDRGGEQETQYF.

Written as DNA, the CDR3 is TGTGCCAGCTCCCTGTCCACAGATATCTATGGCTACACCTTC. Protein product: CASSLSTDIYGYTF. The chain couples TRBV28 to TRBJ1-2, with D unresolved. The V gene's germline CDR1 is MDHEN and CDR2 SYDVKM. The CDR3 is made up of 14 amino acids. V was cut by 8 bases and J by 4 bases, with 17 bases left in between.

The chain is built from TRBV6-6 and TRBJ2-7, with D possibly matching TRBD1 (6 bases). With 6 bases removed from V and 4 bases from J, the gap between germline ends came to 13 bases. The CDR3 sequence is 13 residues long. Germline V lookup: CDR1 MNHNY, CDR2 SVGAGI (reference sequence). The CDR3 spells CASRQGGAYEQYF. CDR3 sequence (DNA): TGTGCCAGCAGACAGGGTGGAGCATACGAGCAGTACTTC.

CDR3 DNA sequence: TGTGCCAGCGCGGAATACGAGCAGTACTTC. Protein product: CASAEYEQYF. The chain combines TRBV6-5 with TRBJ2-7; no reliable D call. CDR3 length equals 10 residues. V lost 8 bases to trimming and J lost 4 bases, with 6 bases between them. Germline CDR1 MNHEY, CDR2 SVGAGI.

The chain employs TRBV10-3 and TRBJ1-3; D perhaps matches TRBD1 (5 bases). This CDR3 is built from 15 residues. The germline CDR1 and CDR2 sequences are ENHRY and SYGVKD. Trimming removed 2 bases at V and 7 bases at J, with 15 bases between. CDR3 nucleotides: TGTGCCATCAGTGAGGCAGGCCCAGGGAGTAACACCATATATTTT. It specifies CAISEAGPGSNTIYF.